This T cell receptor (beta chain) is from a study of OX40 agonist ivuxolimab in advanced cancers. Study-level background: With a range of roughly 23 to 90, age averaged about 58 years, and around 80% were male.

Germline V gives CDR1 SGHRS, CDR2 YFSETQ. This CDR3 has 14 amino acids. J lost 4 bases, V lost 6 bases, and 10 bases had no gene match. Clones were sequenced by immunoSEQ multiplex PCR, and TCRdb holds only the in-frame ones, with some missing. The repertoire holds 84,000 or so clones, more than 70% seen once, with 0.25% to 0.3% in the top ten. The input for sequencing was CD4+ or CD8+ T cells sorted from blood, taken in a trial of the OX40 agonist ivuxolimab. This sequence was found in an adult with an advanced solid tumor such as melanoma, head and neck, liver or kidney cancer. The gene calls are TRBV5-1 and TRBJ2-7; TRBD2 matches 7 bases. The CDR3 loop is CASKHEQGGYEQYF. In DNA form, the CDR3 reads TGCGCCAGCAAACACGAGCAGGGAGGGTACGAGCAGTACTTC.